This TCR beta chain is drawn from a study of T cells in Graves' hyperthyroidism and ophthalmopathy (dated by TCRdb to the late 2010s). Broadly, across the study: Peripheral blood was collected at initial diagnosis, before any treatment. A discovery cohort of about a hundred patients, roughly 45 with Graves' ophthalmopathy and approximately 57 with stable Graves' hyperthyroidism, was used to find distinguishing TCR V-J signatures. Whether ophthalmopathy could be predicted prospectively was tested in an independent validation cohort made up of 18 to 20 hyperthyroidism patients plus 17 patients who later progressed to ophthalmopathy. The 100 discovery patients were randomly split 7:3 into training and test sets. In more than 5 Graves' hyperthyroidism patients, the study also compared T-cell repertoires from thyroid tissue with T-cell repertoires from blood. After blood sampling, hyperthyroidism patients were treated with methimazole at a starting dose of 30 mg daily, and ophthalmopathy patients were treated with high-dose intravenous methylprednisolone. TCR Vbeta CDR3 sequencing of roughly 140 peripheral blood samples (approximately 44 ophthalmopathy, roughly 74 hyperthyroidism and around 17 progressor patients) is reported in the paper. Beyond this particular receptor, the publication reports: Sample size was not statistically predetermined, and blinding of investigators to group allocation was not performed. In validation, progression to ophthalmopathy was predicted by the model with more than 65% sensitivity and roughly 76% specificity, a median of approximately 6.5 months before onset. In cross-validation, a model built on a 13 V-J signature told ophthalmopathy apart from stable hyperthyroidism with 85% to 90% sensitivity and about 81% specificity, and in testing the same model reached 80%/75%. Most expanded thyroid clonotypes (frequency above 0.001) were also found in blood, which suggests that blood repertoires may mirror thyroid immune responses.

Based on the germline V gene, the CDR1 and CDR2 sequences are KGHDR and SFDVKD. The cysteine opens and the phenylalanine closes a CDR3 of 15 amino acids. Here the CDR3 DNA is all that survives: 45 bases in frame from base 1. V is cut back by 7 bases and J by 4 bases, with 8 bases in the junction unmatched. In the ophthalmopathy patients, disease was moderately to severely active, with a Clinical Activity Score of 3 or more, a NOSPECS grade of 4 or more, and a duration of less than 3 months. Any patient with an uncontrolled infection, another autoimmune disease, pregnancy or lactation was excluded. Diagnoses were based on clinical symptoms, serum thyroxine and TRAb, thyroid ultrasound and orbital computed tomography. PBMCs were separated from roughly 10 ml of fresh peripheral blood using Ficoll-Paque density gradient centrifugation. Total RNA was extracted using Trizol reagent, and RNA quality was assessed on an Agilent 2100 Bioanalyzer.

The TCR beta CDR3 regions were amplified from the RNA transcripts. The TCR CDR3 was subjected to a first round of RT-PCR using the HTBI primer set and the Qiagen OneStep RT-PCR kit. The libraries were constructed in a second round of multiplex PCR and then size-selected and purified. The libraries were sequenced on an Illumina HiSeq2000 using paired-end 100 bp reads. As for the authors' bioinformatics: Raw data were processed with SOAPnuke, discarding reads with adapters, uncalled bases, mean Phred below 15, or no exact constant-primer or identifier match. COPE v1.2.5 was used to merge the high-quality paired reads, and each unique nucleotide sequence was defined as a clonotype. MiTCR v1.1 was used to align the clonotypes against IMGT TRBV, TRBD and TRBJ reference segments. Only V-J combinations with frequency above 0.0001, covering approximately 99% of repertoires, were analysed. The TCS score was defined as F50 (clonal expansion) divided by E x V (chaos), with BLOSUM62-based TCRdist calculated between CDR3 peptides within each V-J. Welch's t-statistics and random forest reduced roughly 530 V-J features to 13, which were used in a naive Bayes classifier (R e1071). Using fastp trimming at Q25 and MiXCR clonotype assembly, TCRdb reanalyzed the public sequencing data and kept in-frame beta chains. Here each entry gathers all rows of one CDR3 protein and keeps the most common genes and DNA. The V and J calls come from TCRdb's annotation, not from the publication. This sample is represented by hundreds of thousands of distinct CDR3 sequences; 15% of them were singletons. The ten largest clones represent roughly 19% of the sample.

At least ten counts were recorded for this clonotype. Its cognate antigen has yet to be identified. No base-level quality is on record; no much larger clone is a single base apart. The receptor was isolated from a woman aged 55-75 years with Graves' ophthalmopathy. Here the chain combines TRBV24-1 and TRBJ2-1, and 8 junction bases match TRBD1. Material for sequencing was blood. The bases read TGTGCCACCAGCGCGGACAGGGCACCTTACAATGAGCAGTTCTTC. This codes for CATSADRAPYNEQFF.